One and the same sample provided the 25 T cell receptor beta chains below, sequenced in a study of T cells in Graves' hyperthyroidism and ophthalmopathy. What was amplified from RNA transcripts were TCR beta CDR3 regions. TCR CDR3 underwent first-round RT-PCR with the HTBI primer set. MiXCR was run by TCRdb on the multiplex PCR reads, yielding one entry per CDR3 protein. The data hold 500,000 to 650,000 distinct CDR3 sequences, with around 43% observed a single time. The sample consisted of peripheral blood or thyroid tissue (not recorded which). Source of these receptors: an adult woman with Graves' disease, either hyperthyroidism or ophthalmopathy (not recorded which).

The V call is TRBV2, the J call TRBJ1-1, with TRBD1 matching over 8 bases. This CDR3 has 16 residues. Looked up from germline, CDR1 is SNHLY and CDR2 is FYNNEI. V shed 8 bases, J shed 3 bases, and the junction held 14 bases outside the gene matches. The CDR3 reads CASFMSPRTGHTEAFF. The CDR3 coding sequence is TGTGCCAGCTTCATGTCCCCTAGGACAGGGCACACTGAAGCTTTCTTT. Supplemented by reference TRBV2 and TRBJ1-1, the full variable domain reads EPEVTQTPSHQVTQMGQEVILRCVPISNHLYFYWYRQILGQKVEFLVSFYNNEISEKSEIFDDQFSVERPDGSNFTLKIRSTKLEDSAMYFCASFMSPRTGHTEAFFGQGTRLTVV.

The V and J genes are TRBV28 and TRBJ1-2; TRBD1 agrees at 8 bases. The CDR3 length is 14 residues. CDR1 and CDR2 from the germline V gene are MDHEN and SYDVKM. J lost 3 bases, V lost 2 bases, and 2 bases had no gene match. The CDR3 sequence: CASSLPTGDYGYTF. CDR3 DNA: TGTGCCAGCAGTTTACCGACAGGGGACTATGGCTACACCTTC.

The genes are TRBV10-3 and TRBJ1-6; 7 bases align to TRBD1. The V and J ends lost 3 bases and 6 bases, in that order; junction bases with no gene match: 2. The germline CDR1 and CDR2 sequences are ENHRY and SYGVKD. This CDR3 is 14 amino acids long. Here the CDR3 DNA reads TGTGCCATCAGTGACCCAGGGGGTAATTCACCCCTCCACTTT. Translating gives CAISDPGGNSPLHF.

This sequence joins TRBV7-9 and TRBJ2-7; 8 bases line up with TRBD2. Per the germline V gene, CDR1 is SEHNR and CDR2 is FQNEAQ (reference sequence). The length of the CDR3 is 14 residues. The junction had 7 bases not matched to a gene; V was cut back by 4 bases and J by 5 bases. CDR3 region: CASSSRAGEDEQYF. CDR3 nucleotides: TGTGCCAGCAGCTCGAGAGCGGGAGAGGACGAGCAGTACTTC.

As to this clonotype: This could be a read error, since a much larger clone is one nucleotide away. The chain combines TRBV7-9 with TRBJ1-4; possibly TRBD1 for D (6 bases). This CDR3 spans 14 amino acids. From germline, CDR1 is SEHNR and CDR2 FQNEAQ (reference sequence). The CDR3 DNA is TGTGCCGGCAGCTCGACAGGAGACCAAGAAAAACTGTTTTTT. This codes for CAGSSTGDQEKLFF.

This clonotype was seen many times. The gene calls are TRBV24-1 and TRBJ2-2; D not resolved. The CDR3 is 13 amino acids. Germline V gives CDR1 KGHDR, CDR2 SFDVKD. The ends were cut back, 1 base at V and 6 bases at J, with 5 bases in the middle. Here the CDR3 DNA reads TGTGCCACCAGTGATTTCCCATCCGGGGAGCTGTTTTTT. Protein: CATSDFPSGELFF.

This clonotype was detected many times. The chain carries TRBV10-3 and TRBJ2-7; D is ambiguous. CDR1 is ENHRY, CDR2 SYGVKD, per germline. This CDR3 is built from 14 residues. V lost 6 bases, J lost 0 bases, and 12 bases lay in between. The CDR3 nucleotides are TGTGCCATCAGACAGCTCACGAGCTCCTACGAGCAGTACTTC. Its translation is CAIRQLTSSYEQYF.

The chain links TRBV4-1 to TRBJ1-2, with 7 bases that match TRBD1. The CDR3 runs to 15 residues. V dropped 4 bases and J dropped 4; count of bases not matched to a gene: 9. Germline CDR1 MGHRA, CDR2 YSYEKL. DNA of the CDR3: TGCGCCAGCAGCCCCCTAGGACAGGCAGCCTATGGCTACACCTTC. Protein: CASSPLGQAAYGYTF.

The V and J genes are TRBV20-1 and TRBJ1-1; D not resolved. The CDR3 has 14 amino acids. CDR1 is DFQATT, CDR2 SNEGSKA, per germline (reference sequence). Trimming cost V 0 bases and J 4 bases, with 12 bases left between them. The CDR3 protein is CSARDPQSGTEAFF. The DNA of the CDR3 is TGCAGTGCTAGAGATCCCCAGTCGGGCACTGAAGCTTTCTTT.

For the CDR3, the DNA is TGTGCCAGCAGCGCACCGGGACAGGGGGCGGGCGAGCAGTACTTC. Its protein product is CASSAPGQGAGEQYF. This chain uses TRBV7-9 with TRBJ2-7; TRBD1 agrees at 12 bases. V shed 5 bases, J shed 6 bases, and the junction held 8 bases outside the gene matches. From germline, CDR1 is SEHNR and CDR2 FQNEAQ (reference sequence). The CDR3 runs to 15 residues.

This clonotype has only a few counts. J is TRBJ1-5 and V is TRBV9, with 8 bases aligning to TRBD1. In germline, CDR1 is SGDLS, CDR2 YYNGEE. The CDR3 has 14 residues. J was trimmed by 4 bases and V by 4 bases; bases with no gene match: 4. CDR3 bases: TGTGCCAGCAGCCAGGGGGCCCTGAATCAGCCCCAGCATTTT. Translating it yields CASSQGALNQPQHF.

This clonotype was seen a handful of times. V is TRBV7-9 and J is TRBJ1-3, with 7 bases aligning to TRBD1. The V segment lost 3 bases and the J segment 5 bases; nucleotides outside the gene matches: 4. Germline V gene lookup returns CDR1 SEHNR and CDR2 FQNEAQ (reference sequence). CDR3 length: 14 amino acids. Here the CDR3 reads CASSFGQDRNTIYF. The CDR3 coding sequence is TGTGCCAGCAGCTTCGGACAGGATAGAAACACCATATATTTT. The whole variable domain, remainder taken from reference TRBV7-9 and TRBJ1-3, is DTGVSQNPRHKITKRGQNVTFRCDPISEHNRLYWYRQTLGQGPEFLTYFQNEAQLEKSRLLSDRFSAERPKGSFSTLEIQRTEQGDSAMYLCASSFGQDRNTIYFGEGSWLTVV.

Here the CDR3 reads CASSLFPNEQFF. CDR3 sequence (DNA): TGTGCCAGCAGCCTCTTCCCCAATGAGCAGTTCTTC. The chain couples TRBV7-9 to TRBJ2-7; the D is unclear. The J call may be faulty, since TRBJ2-1 better matches the DNA end. The CDR3 loop spans 12 amino acids. Germline-derived CDR1 and CDR2 are SEHNR and FQNEAQ (reference sequence).

This clonotype was observed at least ten times. The chain is built from TRBV11-2 and TRBJ2-5; D uncertain. V was pared by 1 base and J by 3 bases, with 3 bases between. The CDR3 consists of 12 residues. CDR1 SGHAT and CDR2 FQNNGV come from the germline V gene. In DNA form, the CDR3 reads TGTGCCAGCAGCTTAGGAGAAGAGACCCAGTACTTC. Protein sequence: CASSLGEETQYF. Together with reference TRBV11-2 and TRBJ2-5, the CDR3 gives the full variable domain: EAGVAQSPRYKIIEKRQSVAFWCNPISGHATLYWYQQILGQGPKLLIQFQNNGVVDDSQLPKDRFSAERLKGVDSTLKIQPAKLEDSAVYLCASSLGEETQYFGPGTRLLVL.

This clonotype was observed once. One end of the junction varies from germline; a read error may be responsible. This chain joins TRBV7-2 and TRBJ1-4; D is perhaps TRBD1 (5 bases). The germline CDR1 and CDR2 sequences are SGHTA and FQGNSA. This CDR3 has 18 residues. CDR3 region: CASSQMGLYGAVNEKLFF. The DNA of the CDR3 is TGCGCCAGCAGCCAGATGGGACTCTATGGGGCCGTTAATGAAAAACTGTTTTTT. Full variable domain (remainder filled in from reference TRBV7-2 and TRBJ1-4): GAGVSQSPSNKVTEKGKDVELRCDPISGHTALYWYRQSLGQGLEFLIYFQGNSAPDKSGLPSDRFSAERTGGSVSTLTIQRTQQEDSAVYLCASSQMGLYGAVNEKLFFGSGTQLSVL.

In this sample, this clonotype turned up a few times. The J gene is TRBJ2-7, the V gene TRBV29-1, with D possibly matching TRBD2 (5 bases). CDR1 SQVTM and CDR2 ANQGSEA come from the germline V gene. The CDR3 is 14 amino acids. V was clipped by 4 bases and J by 0 bases, with 13 bases between them. CDR3: CSVVPSPSSYEQYF. The CDR3 bases are TGCAGCGTTGTCCCTAGCCCGAGCTCCTACGAGCAGTACTTC.

This clonotype was seen ten or more times. The genes are TRBV7-2 and TRBJ2-2, with 9 bases lining up with TRBD2. J was trimmed by 1 base and V by 3 bases; bases with no gene match: 3. CDR3 length: 16 amino acids. Per germline, CDR1 SGHTA and CDR2 FQGNSA. The CDR3 region has the DNA TGTGCCAGCAGCTTGTTTAGCGGGAGGAACACCGGGGAGCTGTTTTTT. Protein sequence: CASSLFSGRNTGELFF. Using reference TRBV7-2 and TRBJ2-2 for the parts outside the CDR3, the full variable domain is GAGVSQSPSNKVTEKGKDVELRCDPISGHTALYWYRQSLGQGLEFLIYFQGNSAPDKSGLPSDRFSAERTGGSVSTLTIQRTQQEDSAVYLCASSLFSGRNTGELFFGEGSRLTVL.

Written as DNA, the CDR3 is TGTGCCACCAGTGATCAGGACAGTAACACTGAAGCTTTCTTT. Protein sequence: CATSDQDSNTEAFF. This sequence joins TRBV24-1 and TRBJ1-1; tentative D call: TRBD1 (6 bases). Trimming stripped 3 bases from V and 2 bases from J, with 9 bases between. The germline CDR1 and CDR2 sequences are KGHDR and SFDVKD. The CDR3 runs 14 residues.

This clonotype has just a few counts. This chain connects TRBV29-1 to TRBJ2-5, with 10 nucleotides matching TRBD2. Germline V gives CDR1 SQVTM, CDR2 ANQGSEA. J gave up 4 bases and V 6 bases, and 8 bases lay outside the gene matches. CDR3 length: 14 amino acids. This CDR3 is CSVSGRAIVETQYF. In DNA form, the CDR3 reads TGCAGCGTGAGCGGGAGGGCCATTGTAGAGACCCAGTACTTC.

This clonotype occurred a few times. This chain links TRBV30 with TRBJ1-1; no clear D. The CDR3 is 11 amino acids. Germline values: CDR1 GTSNPN, CDR2 SVGIG (reference sequence). Trimming removed 4 bases at V and 1 base at J, with 4 bases between. DNA for the CDR3: TGTGCCTGGAATGGGAACACTGAAGCTTTCTTT. This sequence encodes CAWNGNTEAFF.

The table lists this clonotype with many counts. For the CDR3, the DNA is TGCAGTGCCGAGCGAGCGGGAGTTGGGGAGACCCAGTACTTC. As protein: CSAERAGVGETQYF. The rearrangement links TRBV20-1 to TRBJ2-5; 8 positions agree with TRBD2. The V gene end was trimmed by 6 bases and the J gene end by 5 bases; junction bases not matched to a gene: 11. Germline CDR1 DFQATT, CDR2 SNEGSKA (reference sequence). This CDR3 has 14 amino acids.

The chain has TRBV20-1 and TRBJ2-7; TRBD2 matches 13 bases. CDR3 length: 15 residues. The V gene end was trimmed by 2 bases and the J gene end by 3 bases; junction bases not matched to a gene: 4. Germline V gene lookup returns CDR1 DFQATT and CDR2 SNEGSKA (reference sequence). The CDR3 here is CSARSGLAGVYEQYF. DNA for the CDR3: TGCAGTGCTAGATCCGGACTAGCGGGAGTCTACGAGCAGTACTTC.

This clonotype was detected many times. The chain uses TRBV12-3 or TRBV12-4 and TRBJ1-5; possibly TRBD1 for D (5 bases). The V end was cut by 6 bases, the J end by 3 bases, with 15 bases between. This CDR3 spans 15 amino acids. The CDR3, as DNA: TGTGCCAGCAGCTCGGGACGAACATCCAATCAGCCCCAGCATTTT. Protein: CASSSGRTSNQPQHF.

The chain couples TRBV6-2 or TRBV6-3 to TRBJ1-6, with 9 bases lining up with TRBD1. CDR3 length: 17 residues. Germline V CDR1 and CDR2: MNHEY, SVGEGT. V lost 6 bases to trimming and J lost 4 bases; unmatched junction nucleotides: 10. CDR3 residues: CASRDRGSVMYNSPLHF. CDR3 coding DNA: TGTGCCAGCAGAGACAGGGGGAGCGTCATGTATAATTCACCCCTCCACTTT.

A note on this clonotype: A much larger clone lies a single base off, so this may be a read error. V usage is TRBV2 and J usage is TRBJ2-2; no firm D call. Germline lookup yields CDR1 SNHLY and CDR2 FYNNEI. V was pared by 7 bases and J by 4 bases, with 13 bases between. CDR3 length: 14 amino acids. As DNA, the CDR3 is TGTGCCAGCAATGATCGGTCAGTCACCGGGGAGCTGTTTTTT. This encodes CASNDRSVTGELFF. The variable domain in full, with the rest retrieved from reference TRBV2 and TRBJ2-2, is EPEVTQTPSHQVTQMGQEVILRCVPISNHLYFYWYRQILGQKVEFLVSFYNNEISEKSEIFDDQFSVERPDGSNFTLKIRSTKLEDSAMYFCASNDRSVTGELFFGEGSRLTVL.